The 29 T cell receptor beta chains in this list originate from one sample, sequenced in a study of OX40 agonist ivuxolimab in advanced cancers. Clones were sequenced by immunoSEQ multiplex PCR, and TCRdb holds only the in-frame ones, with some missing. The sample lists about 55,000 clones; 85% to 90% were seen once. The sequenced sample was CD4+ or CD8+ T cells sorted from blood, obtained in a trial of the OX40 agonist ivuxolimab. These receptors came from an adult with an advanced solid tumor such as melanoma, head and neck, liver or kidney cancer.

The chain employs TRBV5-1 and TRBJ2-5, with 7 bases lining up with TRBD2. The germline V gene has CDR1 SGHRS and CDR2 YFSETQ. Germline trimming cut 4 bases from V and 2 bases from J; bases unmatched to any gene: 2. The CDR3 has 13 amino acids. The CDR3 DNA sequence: TGCGCCAGCAGCACGGGACTACAAGAGACCCAGTACTTC. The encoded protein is CASSTGLQETQYF.

CDR3 DNA sequence: TGTGCCACCAGCAGTTATAGCAATCAGCCCCAGCATTTT. As protein: CATSSYSNQPQHF. The chain couples TRBV15 to TRBJ1-5; no firm D call. The V and J ends lost 3 bases and 0 bases respectively, with 3 bases between them. This CDR3 is 13 amino acids long. Germline V gene sequence: CDR1 LNHNV, CDR2 YYDKDF (reference sequence).

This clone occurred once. The CDR3 DNA is TGCGCCAGCAGCTTGGAGTCTAGCGGGCCCTGGGAGCAGTACTTC. It specifies CASSLESSGPWEQYF. The V call is TRBV5-1, the J call TRBJ2-7, with 8 positions matching TRBD2. There are 15 residues in the CDR3. Per germline, CDR1 SGHRS and CDR2 YFSETQ. V trimming: 0 bases; J trimming: 7 bases; junction bases outside the gene matches: 9.

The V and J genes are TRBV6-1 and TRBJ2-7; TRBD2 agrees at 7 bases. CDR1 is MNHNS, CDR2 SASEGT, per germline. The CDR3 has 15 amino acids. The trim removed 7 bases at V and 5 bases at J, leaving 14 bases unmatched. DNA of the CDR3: TGTGCCAGCACCGTCCGCGAAGCGGGGTGGAACGAGCAGTACTTC. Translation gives CASTVREAGWNEQYF.

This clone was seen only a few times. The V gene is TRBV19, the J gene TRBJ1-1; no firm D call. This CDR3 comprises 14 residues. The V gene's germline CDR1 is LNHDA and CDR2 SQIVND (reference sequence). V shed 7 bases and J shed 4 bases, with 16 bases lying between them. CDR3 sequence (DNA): TGTGCCAGTAACTCCCTTTTATTTGGCACTGAAGCTTTCTTT. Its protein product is CASNSLLFGTEAFF.

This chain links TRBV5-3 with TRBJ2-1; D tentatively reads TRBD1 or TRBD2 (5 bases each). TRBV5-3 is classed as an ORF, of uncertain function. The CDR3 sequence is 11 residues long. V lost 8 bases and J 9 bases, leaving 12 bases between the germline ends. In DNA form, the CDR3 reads TGTGCCAGGTCCCTGGGGGTTGAGCAGTTCTTC. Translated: CARSLGVEQFF.

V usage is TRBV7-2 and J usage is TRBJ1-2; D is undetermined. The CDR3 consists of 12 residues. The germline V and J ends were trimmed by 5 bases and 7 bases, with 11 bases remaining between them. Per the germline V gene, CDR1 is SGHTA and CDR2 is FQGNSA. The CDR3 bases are TGTGCCAGCAGCAACGGCGCAGGTGGCTACACCTTC. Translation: CASSNGAGGYTF.

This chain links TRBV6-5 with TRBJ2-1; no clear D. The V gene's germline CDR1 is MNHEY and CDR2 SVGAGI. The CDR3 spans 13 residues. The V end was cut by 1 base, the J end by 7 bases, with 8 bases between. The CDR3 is CASSYFGRNEQFF. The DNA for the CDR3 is TGTGCCAGCAGTTACTTTGGCCGGAATGAGCAGTTCTTC.

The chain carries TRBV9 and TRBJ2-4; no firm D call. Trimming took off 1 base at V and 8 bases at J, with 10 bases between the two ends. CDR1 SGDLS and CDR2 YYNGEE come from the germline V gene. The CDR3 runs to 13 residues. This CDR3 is CASSVRARDIQYF. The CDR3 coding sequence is TGTGCCAGCAGCGTACGAGCACGAGACATTCAGTACTTC.

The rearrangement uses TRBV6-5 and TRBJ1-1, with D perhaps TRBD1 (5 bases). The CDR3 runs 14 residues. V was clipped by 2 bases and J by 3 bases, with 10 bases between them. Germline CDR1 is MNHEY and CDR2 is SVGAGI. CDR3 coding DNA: TGTGCCAGCAGTTACGGGCAGGGCCACACTGAAGCTTTCTTT. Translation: CASSYGQGHTEAFF.

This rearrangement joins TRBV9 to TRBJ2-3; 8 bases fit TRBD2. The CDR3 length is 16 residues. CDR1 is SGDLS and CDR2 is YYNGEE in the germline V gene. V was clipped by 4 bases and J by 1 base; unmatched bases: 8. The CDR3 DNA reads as TGTGCCAGCAGCTACTACACTAGCGGAGGCACAGATACGCAGTATTTT. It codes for CASSYYTSGGTDTQYF.

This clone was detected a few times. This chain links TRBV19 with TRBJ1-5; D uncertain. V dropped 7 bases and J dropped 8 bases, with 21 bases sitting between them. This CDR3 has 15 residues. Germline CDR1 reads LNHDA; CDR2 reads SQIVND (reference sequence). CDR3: CASTPGTAVGEPQHF. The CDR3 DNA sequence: TGTGCCAGTACCCCAGGTACGGCCGTTGGAGAGCCCCAGCATTTT.

In nucleotides, the CDR3 is TGTGCCAGCAGCCAATTCGGGTTCGGGACAGGGGGCCGCGAGCAGTACTTC. Translation: CASSQFGFGTGGREQYF. J is TRBJ2-7 and V is TRBV14, with 12 bases identical to TRBD1. CDR1 and CDR2 (germline): SGHDN, FVKESK. V lost 2 bases and J lost 6; bases outside the gene matches: 11. This CDR3 contains 17 residues.

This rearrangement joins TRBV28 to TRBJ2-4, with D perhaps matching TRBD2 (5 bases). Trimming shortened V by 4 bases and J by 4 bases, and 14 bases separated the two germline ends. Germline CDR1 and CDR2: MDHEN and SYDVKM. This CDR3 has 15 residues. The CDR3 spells CASSSLGGLKNIQYF. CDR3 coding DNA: TGTGCCAGCAGTTCGCTCGGAGGATTAAAAAACATTCAGTACTTC.

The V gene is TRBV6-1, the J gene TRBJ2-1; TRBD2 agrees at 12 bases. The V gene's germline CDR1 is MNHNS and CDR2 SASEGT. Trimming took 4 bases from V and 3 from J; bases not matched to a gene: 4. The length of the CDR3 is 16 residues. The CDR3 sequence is CASSATSGGLYNEQFF. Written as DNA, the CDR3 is TGTGCCAGCAGTGCGACTAGCGGGGGTCTCTACAATGAGCAGTTCTTC.

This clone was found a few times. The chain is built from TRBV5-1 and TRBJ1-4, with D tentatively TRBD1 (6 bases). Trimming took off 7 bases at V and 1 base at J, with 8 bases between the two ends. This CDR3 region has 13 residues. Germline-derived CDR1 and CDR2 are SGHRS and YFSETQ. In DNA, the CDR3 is TGCGCCAGCGGAGGGGGAACTAATGAAAAACTGTTTTTT. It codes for CASGGGTNEKLFF.

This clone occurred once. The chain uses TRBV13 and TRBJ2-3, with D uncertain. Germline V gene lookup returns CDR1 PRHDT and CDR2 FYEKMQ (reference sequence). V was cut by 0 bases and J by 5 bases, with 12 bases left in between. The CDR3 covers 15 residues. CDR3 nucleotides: TGTGCCAGCAGCTTAGGTTCCGGAACTGGAGATACGCAGTATTTT. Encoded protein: CASSLGSGTGDTQYF.

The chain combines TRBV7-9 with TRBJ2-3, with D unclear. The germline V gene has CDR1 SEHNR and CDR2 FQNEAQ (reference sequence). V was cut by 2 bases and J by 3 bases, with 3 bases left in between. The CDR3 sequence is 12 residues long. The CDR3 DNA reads TGTGCCAGCAGCTTATTAACAGATACGCAGTATTTT. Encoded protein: CASSLLTDTQYF.

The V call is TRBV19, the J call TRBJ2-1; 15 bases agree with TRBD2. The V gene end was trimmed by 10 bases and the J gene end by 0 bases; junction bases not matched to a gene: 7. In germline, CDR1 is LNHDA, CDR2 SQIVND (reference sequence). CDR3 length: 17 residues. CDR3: CATRGLAGGRSYNEQFF. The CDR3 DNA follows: TGTGCCACTAGAGGACTAGCGGGAGGGCGCTCCTACAATGAGCAGTTCTTC.

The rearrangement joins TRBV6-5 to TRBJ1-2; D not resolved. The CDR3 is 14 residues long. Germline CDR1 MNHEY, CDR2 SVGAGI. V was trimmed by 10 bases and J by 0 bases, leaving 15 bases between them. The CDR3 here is CATRPDPSNYGYTF. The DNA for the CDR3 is TGTGCCACTCGACCGGACCCTTCTAACTATGGCTACACCTTC.

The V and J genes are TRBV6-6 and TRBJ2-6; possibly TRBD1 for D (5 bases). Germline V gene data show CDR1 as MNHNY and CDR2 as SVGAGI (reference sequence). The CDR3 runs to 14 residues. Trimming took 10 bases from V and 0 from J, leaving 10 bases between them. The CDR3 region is CATSDSSGANVLTF. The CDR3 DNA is TGTGCCACCTCAGACAGCTCTGGGGCCAACGTCCTGACTTTC.

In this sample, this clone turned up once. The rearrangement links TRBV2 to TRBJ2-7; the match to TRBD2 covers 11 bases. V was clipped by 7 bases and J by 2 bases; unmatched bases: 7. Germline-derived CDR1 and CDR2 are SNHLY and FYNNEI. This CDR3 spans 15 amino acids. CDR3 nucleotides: TGTGCCAGCAACCCCGGGACTAGCGGAACCTACGAGCAGTACTTC. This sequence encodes CASNPGTSGTYEQYF.

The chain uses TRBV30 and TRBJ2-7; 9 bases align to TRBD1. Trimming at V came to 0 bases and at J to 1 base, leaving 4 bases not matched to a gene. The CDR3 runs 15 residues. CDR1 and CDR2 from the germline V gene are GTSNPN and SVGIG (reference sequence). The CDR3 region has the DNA TGTGCCTGGAGTGTACCACAGGGGGCGTCCTACGAGCAGTACTTC. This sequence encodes CAWSVPQGASYEQYF.

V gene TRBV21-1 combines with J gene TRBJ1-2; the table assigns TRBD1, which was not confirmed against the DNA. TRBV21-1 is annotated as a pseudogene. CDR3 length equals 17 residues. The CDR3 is CATRPGQGCPALYGYTF. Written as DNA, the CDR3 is TGTGCCACCAGGCCGGGACAGGGTTGCCCCGCTCTATATGGCTACACCTTC.

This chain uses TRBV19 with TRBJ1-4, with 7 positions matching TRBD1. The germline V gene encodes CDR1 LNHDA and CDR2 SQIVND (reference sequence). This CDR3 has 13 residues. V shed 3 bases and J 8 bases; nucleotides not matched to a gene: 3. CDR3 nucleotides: TGTGCCAGTAGTATCGCGACAGGGGAAAAACTGTTTTTT. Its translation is CASSIATGEKLFF.

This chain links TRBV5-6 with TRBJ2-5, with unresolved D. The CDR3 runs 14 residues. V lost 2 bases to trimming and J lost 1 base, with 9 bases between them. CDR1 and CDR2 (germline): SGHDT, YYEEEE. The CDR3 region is CASSFFQLQETQYF. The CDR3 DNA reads TGTGCCAGCAGCTTTTTCCAGCTCCAAGAGACCCAGTACTTC.

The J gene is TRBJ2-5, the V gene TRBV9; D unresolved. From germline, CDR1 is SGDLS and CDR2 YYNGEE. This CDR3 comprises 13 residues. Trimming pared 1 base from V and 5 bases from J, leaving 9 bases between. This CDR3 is CASSVSGPETQYF. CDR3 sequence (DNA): TGTGCCAGCAGCGTATCCGGGCCGGAGACCCAGTACTTC.

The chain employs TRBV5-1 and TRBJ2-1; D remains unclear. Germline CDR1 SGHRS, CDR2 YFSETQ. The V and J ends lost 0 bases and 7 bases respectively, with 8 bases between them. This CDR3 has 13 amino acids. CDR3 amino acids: CASSLGLTNEQFF. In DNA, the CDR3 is TGCGCCAGCAGCTTGGGCCTGACTAATGAGCAGTTCTTC.

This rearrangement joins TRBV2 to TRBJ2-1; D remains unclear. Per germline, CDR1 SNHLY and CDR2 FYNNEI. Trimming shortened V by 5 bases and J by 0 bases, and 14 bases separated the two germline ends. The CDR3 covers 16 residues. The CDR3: CASSLRTSSSYNEQFF. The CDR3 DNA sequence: TGTGCCAGCAGTCTACGGACCTCGAGCTCCTACAATGAGCAGTTCTTC. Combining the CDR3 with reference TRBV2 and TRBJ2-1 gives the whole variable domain EPEVTQTPSHQVTQMGQEVILRCVPISNHLYFYWYRQILGQKVEFLVSFYNNEISEKSEIFDDQFSVERPDGSNFTLKIRSTKLEDSAMYFCASSLRTSSSYNEQFFGPGTRLTVL.